A single sample gave rise to the 30 T cell receptor beta chains below, sequenced in a study of circulating and synovial CD4+ cells in juvenile arthritis. Assay used: immunoSEQ multiplex PCR; TCRdb lists only in-frame clones, some missing. The sample lists 30,000 or so clones; roughly 96% were seen once. The sample taken for sequencing was CD4+ T cells from blood. Receptors were obtained from a human donor with juvenile idiopathic arthritis.

This clone appeared a single time. V usage is TRBV29-1 and J usage is TRBJ1-1; TRBD1 matches at 8 bases. The CDR3 sequence is 14 residues long. CDR1 SQVTM and CDR2 ANQGSEA come from the germline V gene. J lost 4 bases, V lost 7 bases, and 11 bases had no gene match. The CDR3 region is CSGKPGQATTEAFF. Written as DNA, the CDR3 is TGCAGCGGGAAACCGGGACAGGCCACCACTGAAGCTTTCTTT.

The CDR3 region has the DNA TGCAGCGTTGGGGCGACGGGAGGGATTTATGGCTACACCTTC. The encoded protein is CSVGATGGIYGYTF. The chain employs TRBV29-1 and TRBJ1-2, with D hard to call. V lost 4 bases to trimming and J lost 5 bases, with 17 bases between them. Germline V gene sequence: CDR1 SQVTM, CDR2 ANQGSEA. The CDR3 spans 14 residues.

The chain links TRBV10-3 to TRBJ1-3, with D uncertain. Germline V gene sequence: CDR1 ENHRY, CDR2 SYGVKD. V was cut by 10 bases and J by 0 bases, with 10 bases left in between. The CDR3 covers 13 residues. The CDR3 nucleotides read TGTGCCAGCGCGCCGAGCTCTGGAAACACCATATATTTT. This sequence encodes CASAPSSGNTIYF.

The gene calls are TRBV9 and TRBJ1-6; D call uncertain. This CDR3 region has 16 residues. Looked up from germline, CDR1 is SGDLS and CDR2 is YYNGEE. V lost 0 bases and J lost 0, with 7 bases in between. Here the CDR3 reads CASSVGHLSYNSPLHF. CDR3 bases: TGTGCCAGCAGCGTAGGACACCTCTCCTATAATTCACCCCTCCACTTT.

The chain has TRBV7-9 and TRBJ1-1; D uncertain. Germline V gene sequence: CDR1 SEHNR, CDR2 FQNEAQ (reference sequence). The CDR3 consists of 13 residues. V dropped 7 bases and J dropped 1 base, with 10 bases sitting between them. The CDR3 sequence: CASNAGKNTEAFF. CDR3 DNA sequence: TGTGCCAGCAACGCGGGTAAGAACACTGAAGCTTTCTTT.

V gene TRBV10-2 combines with J gene TRBJ2-3, with TRBD2 matching over 12 bases. Germline loops: CDR1 WSHSY, CDR2 SAAADI. There are 17 residues in the CDR3. Trimming took 2 bases from V and 2 from J; bases not matched to a gene: 5. In DNA, the CDR3 is TGCGCCAGCAGTGAGATAGGACTAGCGGGACCCACAGATACGCAGTATTTT. Translating gives CASSEIGLAGPTDTQYF.

This clone was observed a single time. The J gene is TRBJ1-2, the V gene TRBV5-1; possibly TRBD1 for D (6 bases). The V end was cut by 8 bases, the J end by 5 bases, with 19 bases between. The CDR3 sequence is 14 residues long. Germline V gives CDR1 SGHRS, CDR2 YFSETQ. The CDR3 coding sequence is TGCGCCAGTAATATCGGCAGGGGAGGGTATGGCTACACCTTC. This sequence encodes CASNIGRGGYGYTF.

The CDR3 region has the DNA TGTGCCAGCAGGGCCGAGGTTGAGAAGCCCCAGCATTTT. This codes for CASRAEVEKPQHF. The rearrangement joins TRBV2 to TRBJ1-5, with D uncertain. V lost 6 bases, J lost 8 bases, and 14 bases lay in between. The germline gives CDR1 SNHLY, CDR2 FYNNEI. The CDR3 totals 13 residues.

This chain links TRBV7-9 with TRBJ1-1; 7 bases agree with TRBD1. The trim removed 5 bases at V and 4 bases at J, leaving 13 bases unmatched. CDR1 is SEHNR, CDR2 FQNEAQ, per germline (reference sequence). The CDR3 covers 16 residues. The CDR3 region has the DNA TGTGCCAGCAGCCAACGTAACAGGGGTAAAGGCACTGAAGCTTTCTTT. Translating it yields CASSQRNRGKGTEAFF.

The chain has TRBV5-4 and TRBJ2-1; the match to TRBD2 covers 10 bases. Germline trimming cut 4 bases from V and 4 bases from J; bases unmatched to any gene: 5. The CDR3 is 15 amino acids. Germline V gene lookup returns CDR1 SGHNT and CDR2 YYREEE (reference sequence). This CDR3 reads CASSPLAGAYNEQFF. The CDR3 nucleotides read TGTGCCAGCAGCCCCCTAGCGGGAGCTTACAATGAGCAGTTCTTC.

V gene TRBV4-3 combines with J gene TRBJ2-3, with D tentatively TRBD1 (5 bases). The germline CDR1 and CDR2 sequences are LGHNA and YSLEER. The CDR3 totals 14 residues. Trimming took 8 bases from V and 4 from J, leaving 16 bases between them. CDR3 DNA sequence: TGCGCCAGCTCCTATGTCCCAGGGCCAGATACGCAGTATTTT. Protein: CASSYVPGPDTQYF.

The chain uses TRBV9 and TRBJ2-1, with D tentatively TRBD1 (6 bases). The CDR3 totals 14 residues. With 3 bases removed from V and 5 bases from J, the gap between germline ends came to 12 bases. CDR1 is SGDLS, CDR2 YYNGEE, per germline. As DNA, the CDR3 is TGTGCCAGCAGCGAAGAGCCAGGGGACAATGAGCAGTTCTTC. It yields the protein CASSEEPGDNEQFF.

This clone appeared once. The rearrangement uses TRBV25-1 and TRBJ2-7; 7 positions agree with TRBD1. V shed 5 bases, J shed 0 bases, and the junction held 4 bases outside the gene matches. This CDR3 is 14 amino acids long. Per germline, CDR1 MGHDK and CDR2 SYGVNS. The CDR3 DNA is TGTGCCAGCAGTCGGGACAGAGACTCCTACGAGCAGTACTTC. This translates into CASSRDRDSYEQYF.

V usage is TRBV10-2 and J usage is TRBJ1-2; D is ambiguous. V gave up 3 bases and J gave up 4 bases, with 6 bases separating them. The CDR3 totals 12 residues. Germline values: CDR1 WSHSY, CDR2 SAAADI. The chain's CDR3 is CASSEQTYGYTF. CDR3 DNA: TGCGCCAGCAGTGAACAGACCTATGGCTACACCTTC.

This chain uses TRBV5-5 with TRBJ2-7; D perhaps matches TRBD2 (6 bases). The V gene lost 7 bases and the J gene lost 0 bases, with 8 bases spanning the gap. This CDR3 spans 12 amino acids. Germline CDR1 is SGHKS and CDR2 is YYEKEE (reference sequence). The CDR3 protein is CASGRSSYEQYF. In nucleotides, the CDR3 is TGTGCCAGCGGGAGGAGCTCCTACGAGCAGTACTTC.

The gene calls are TRBV10-3 and TRBJ2-5, with D possibly TRBD1 on 5 matching bases. The germline V gene has CDR1 ENHRY and CDR2 SYGVKD. The V gene lost 5 bases and the J gene lost 5 bases, with 21 bases spanning the gap. The CDR3 loop spans 16 amino acids. The CDR3 is CAISPLATSSGETQYF. CDR3 sequence (DNA): TGTGCCATCAGTCCCCTCGCTACATCGTCAGGGGAGACCCAGTACTTC.

V and J are TRBV10-3 and TRBJ2-3; 8 positions match TRBD2. Germline CDR1 reads ENHRY; CDR2 reads SYGVKD. V gave up 5 bases and J gave up 0 bases; unmatched junction bases: 4. The CDR3 loop spans 15 amino acids. The CDR3 DNA is TGTGCCATCAGTACTAGCGGTGTTAGCACAGATACGCAGTATTTT. It is translated as CAISTSGVSTDTQYF.

This chain joins TRBV6-1 and TRBJ2-3; D unclear. Germline-derived CDR1 and CDR2 are MNHNS and SASEGT. The CDR3 length is 12 residues. V gave up 6 bases and J gave up 1 base, with 5 bases separating them. CDR3 in amino acids: CASSFRTDTQYF. The DNA of the CDR3 is TGTGCCAGCAGCTTTCGCACAGATACGCAGTATTTT.

V and J are TRBV19 and TRBJ1-5; 9 bases line up with TRBD1. The CDR3 spans 17 residues. J gave up 0 bases and V 6 bases, and 9 bases lay outside the gene matches. Germline V gives CDR1 LNHDA, CDR2 SQIVND (reference sequence). The CDR3 coding sequence is TGTGCCAGTAGAGCAAACAGGGGGCTCAATAGCAATCAGCCCCAGCATTTT. It specifies CASRANRGLNSNQPQHF.

The V and J genes are TRBV11-2 and TRBJ2-4, with 7 bases that match TRBD1. V trimming: 5 bases; J trimming: 1 base; junction bases outside the gene matches: 8. Germline V gene sequence: CDR1 SGHAT, CDR2 FQNNGV. The CDR3 runs 16 residues. The chain's CDR3 is CASSAEQGMAKNIQYF. Written as DNA, the CDR3 is TGTGCCAGCAGCGCGGAACAGGGGATGGCCAAAAACATTCAGTACTTC.

In its sample, this clone was seen a few times. The chain uses TRBV18 and TRBJ1-4; weak D call: TRBD1 (5 bases). V was clipped by 0 bases and J by 7 bases, with 9 bases between them. The CDR3 has 14 amino acids. The germline gives CDR1 KGHSH, CDR2 LQKENI. The CDR3 spells CASSPPGAGEKLFF. The CDR3 DNA reads as TGTGCCAGCTCACCACCAGGGGCCGGTGAAAAACTGTTTTTT.

The genes are TRBV5-1 and TRBJ2-3; D is possibly TRBD2 (5 bases). Trimming cost V 0 bases and J 4 bases, with 9 bases left between them. This CDR3 is built from 14 residues. Per germline, CDR1 SGHRS and CDR2 YFSETQ. CDR3 protein: CASSLAGSADTQYF. The CDR3 DNA follows: TGCGCCAGCAGCTTGGCGGGGAGTGCAGATACGCAGTATTTT.

The chain recombines TRBV9 with TRBJ2-7; 7 bases fit TRBD2. Germline V gene sequence: CDR1 SGDLS, CDR2 YYNGEE. V lost 1 base and J lost 5; bases outside the gene matches: 12. The CDR3 covers 16 residues. For the CDR3, the DNA is TGTGCCAGCAGCGTATTGGGTCCTAGCGGCCCCAACGAGCAGTACTTC. Translating gives CASSVLGPSGPNEQYF. Variable domain in full (rest from reference TRBV9 and TRBJ2-7): DSGVTQTPKHLITATGQRVTLRCSPRSGDLSVYWYQQSLDQGLQFLIQYYNGEERAKGNILERFSAQQFPDLHSELNLSSLELGDSALYFCASSVLGPSGPNEQYFGPGTRLTVT.

In DNA, the CDR3 is TGTGCCAGCAGTGGGGATCTCGGGACAGGGTCCGGCGGGGAGCTGTTTTTT. This codes for CASSGDLGTGSGGELFF. The V and J genes are TRBV28 and TRBJ2-2; TRBD1 matches 9 bases. Looked up from germline, CDR1 is MDHEN and CDR2 is SYDVKM. The CDR3 is 17 amino acids. V lost 5 bases, J lost 7 bases, and 14 bases stayed unmatched.

This clone appeared a single time. The chain recombines TRBV9 with TRBJ2-1; 9 positions match TRBD1. V lost 5 bases, J lost 0 bases, and 3 bases stayed unmatched. The germline gives CDR1 SGDLS, CDR2 YYNGEE. This CDR3 contains 15 residues. The CDR3 loop is CASRGQGSSYNEQFF. Here the CDR3 DNA reads TGTGCCAGCAGGGGACAGGGCAGCTCCTACAATGAGCAGTTCTTC. Together with reference TRBV9 and TRBJ2-1, the CDR3 gives the full variable domain: DSGVTQTPKHLITATGQRVTLRCSPRSGDLSVYWYQQSLDQGLQFLIQYYNGEERAKGNILERFSAQQFPDLHSELNLSSLELGDSALYFCASRGQGSSYNEQFFGPGTRLTVL.

About this clone itself: Its ends do not fully match the called genes, so a read error is possible. The chain uses TRBV7-3 and TRBJ1-5; TRBD1 might be the D (5 bases). CDR1 and CDR2 (germline): SGHTA, FQGTGA. The CDR3 loop spans 16 amino acids. CDR3 sequence: CASSLGFLRGNQPQHF. CDR3 bases: TGTGCCAGCAGCTTAGGGTTTTTAAGGGGCAACCAGCCCCAGCATTTT.

The chain combines TRBV27 with TRBJ2-1; 10 bases are a match to TRBD2. The ends lost 4 bases at V and 0 bases at J; junction bases unmatched: 18. The CDR3 runs to 21 residues. The germline V gene has CDR1 MNHEY and CDR2 SMNVEV (reference sequence). In DNA form, the CDR3 reads TGTGCCAGCAGTTCCCTTCCCTCCTGGACTAGCGGTAACAGCTCCTACAATGAGCAGTTCTTC. It translates to CASSSLPSWTSGNSSYNEQFF.

This rearrangement joins TRBV7-2 to TRBJ2-7; 9 bases are a match to TRBD1. Germline CDR1 SGHTA, CDR2 FQGNSA. The CDR3 consists of 15 residues. V gave up 4 bases and J gave up 3 bases; unmatched junction bases: 7. CDR3: CASSSRDRANYEQYF. CDR3 bases: TGTGCCAGCAGCTCCCGGGACAGGGCCAACTACGAGCAGTACTTC. Using reference TRBV7-2 and TRBJ2-7 for the parts outside the CDR3, the full variable domain is GAGVSQSPSNKVTEKGKDVELRCDPISGHTALYWYRQSLGQGLEFLIYFQGNSAPDKSGLPSDRFSAERTGGSVSTLTIQRTQQEDSAVYLCASSSRDRANYEQYFGPGTRLTVT.

V is TRBV7-9 and J is TRBJ2-1, with D possibly TRBD2 on 5 matching bases. V dropped 3 bases and J dropped 1 base, with 13 bases sitting between them. Germline values: CDR1 SEHNR, CDR2 FQNEAQ (reference sequence). There are 16 residues in the CDR3. CDR3 sequence reads: CASSLLAGKSYNEQFF. The CDR3 bases are TGTGCCAGCAGCTTGCTCGCGGGCAAGTCCTACAATGAGCAGTTCTTC.

The rearrangement joins TRBV6-5 to TRBJ2-3, with TRBD1 as a possible D gene (6 bases). This CDR3 spans 14 amino acids. V was trimmed by 1 base and J by 7 bases, leaving 12 bases between them. The germline CDR1 and CDR2 sequences are MNHEY and SVGAGI. CDR3 amino acids: CASSYFGGANTQYF. In DNA, the CDR3 is TGTGCCAGCAGTTACTTTGGGGGCGCGAATACGCAGTATTTT.